This T cell receptor beta chain was captured by sequencing in a study of T cells in Graves' hyperthyroidism and ophthalmopathy. This clonotype was found a few times. Its specificity is not known. Germline lookup yields CDR1 LNHDA and CDR2 SQIVND (reference sequence). The ends were cut back, 7 bases at V and 4 bases at J, with 13 bases in the middle. The CDR3 contains 13 residues. An absence of ophthalmopathy progression within 18 months meant stable Graves' hyperthyroidism. Isolation of PBMCs was performed on around 9.7 ml fresh peripheral blood. General study findings and limits: Most thyroid clonotypes that were expanded above 0.001 also turned up in blood.

TCR beta CDR3 regions were amplified from RNA. RT-PCR in the first round (using the HTBI primer set) targeted the TCR CDR3. Each CDR3 protein gets one entry after TCRdb re-called the multiplex PCR reads with MiXCR. The data contain around 800,000 distinct CDR3 sequences, roughly 37% of them singletons. Sequenced: blood. This clonotype was sampled from a man between 18 and 29 years old with Graves' hyperthyroidism. The V call is TRBV19, the J call TRBJ1-1; no clear D gene. CDR3 nucleotides: TGTGCCAGTACCCTTTCTGGGGTCACTGAAGCTTTCTTT. Residues: CASTLSGVTEAFF.